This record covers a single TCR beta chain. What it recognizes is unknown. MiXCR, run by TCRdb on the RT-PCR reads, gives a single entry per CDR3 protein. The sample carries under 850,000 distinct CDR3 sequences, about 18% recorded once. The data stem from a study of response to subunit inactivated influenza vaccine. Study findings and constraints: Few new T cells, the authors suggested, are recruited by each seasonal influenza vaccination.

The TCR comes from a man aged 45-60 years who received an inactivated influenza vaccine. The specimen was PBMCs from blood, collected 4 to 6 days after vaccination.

The CDR3 is CASGPITGGLKTQYF. The CDR3, as DNA: TGTGCCAGCGGGCCTATCACAGGGGGTCTGAAGACCCAGTACTTC. The chain combines TRBV12-3 or TRBV12-4 with TRBJ2-5, with 8 bases matching TRBD1. This CDR3 comprises 15 residues. The J segment lost 6 bases and the V segment lost 8 bases, leaving 14 bases of the junction unmatched.